The 8 T cell receptor beta chains below were found in one sample sequenced in a study of blood T cell repertoires in COVID-19. The assay was immunoSEQ multiplex PCR, and TCRdb's table has in-frame clones only and misses some. The sample consists of some 220,000 clones, about 78% of them appearing once. The specimen was peripheral blood. The receptors shown here come from a woman in her 70s with acute or convalescent COVID-19.

V is TRBV7-3 and J is TRBJ2-1; TRBD2 might be the D (5 bases). V was trimmed by 5 bases and J by 3 bases, leaving 14 bases between them. This CDR3 has 15 amino acids. The germline V gene has CDR1 SGHTA and CDR2 FQGTGA. The CDR3 nucleotides read TGTGCCAGCAGCCAACAACTAGGAAACTACAATGAGCAGTTCTTC. Its protein product is CASSQQLGNYNEQFF.

The chain is built from TRBV9 and TRBJ1-6, with D perhaps TRBD1 (5 bases). CDR1 and CDR2 from the germline V gene are SGDLS and YYNGEE. The CDR3 contains 15 residues. Trimming removed 6 bases from V and 7 bases from J, with 17 bases in between. Written as DNA, the CDR3 is TGTGCCAGCACCCAATCACCGGGGGGGAATTCACCCCTCCACTTT. Amino acids: CASTQSPGGNSPLHF.

The CDR3 DNA sequence: TGTGCCAGCAGTTACTCGAGGCAGCGTGGAAACACCATATATTTT. Its translation: CASSYSRQRGNTIYF. J is TRBJ1-3 and V is TRBV6-5; D ambiguous. The CDR3 has 15 residues. The V end was cut by 0 bases, the J end by 3 bases, with 9 bases between. CDR1 and CDR2 from the germline V gene are MNHEY and SVGAGI.

In its sample, this clone was seen a few times. V usage is TRBV14 and J usage is TRBJ1-2; D is unclear. The CDR3 covers 15 residues. CDR1 SGHDN and CDR2 FVKESK come from the germline V gene. V lost 3 bases to trimming and J lost 8 bases, with 19 bases between them. CDR3 DNA: TGTGCCAGCAGCCACCCGAGGGCCGGACTCGAGGGCTACACCTTC. It codes for CASSHPRAGLEGYTF.

This clone was seen only once. The chain couples TRBV30 to TRBJ2-3; the D gene is possibly TRBD2 (6 bases). This CDR3 is 15 amino acids long. Deletions cut 0 bases from V and 4 bases from J, with 14 bases between. Germline V CDR1 and CDR2: GTSNPN, SVGIG (reference sequence). The CDR3 protein is CAWSVRRRGPDTQYF. Written as DNA, the CDR3 is TGTGCCTGGAGTGTAAGGAGGAGGGGACCAGATACGCAGTATTTT.

This chain joins TRBV20-1 and TRBJ1-5; D gene uncertain. Per germline, CDR1 DFQATT and CDR2 SNEGSKA (reference sequence). This CDR3 is built from 16 residues. With 3 bases removed from V and 2 bases from J, the gap between germline ends came to 17 bases. The DNA of the CDR3 is TGCAGTGCTAGTGAGGCAGCGGCAAGTGGCAATCAGCCCCAGCATTTT. Its translation is CSASEAAASGNQPQHF.

This rearrangement joins TRBV5-1 to TRBJ1-1; 7 bases are a match to TRBD1. The CDR3 extends over 15 amino acids. Germline-derived CDR1 and CDR2 are SGHRS and YFSETQ. V lost 3 bases to trimming and J lost 1 base; unmatched junction nucleotides: 6. DNA of the CDR3: TGCGCCAGCAGCTCCCCTCAGGGGGAGAACACTGAAGCTTTCTTT. This gives the protein CASSSPQGENTEAFF. Variable domain in full (rest from reference TRBV5-1 and TRBJ1-1): KAGVTQTPRYLIKTRGQQVTLSCSPISGHRSVSWYQQTPGQGLQFLFEYFSETQRNKGNFPGRFSGRQFSNSRSEMNVSTLELGDSALYLCASSSPQGENTEAFFGQGTRLTVV.

The chain carries TRBV6-6 and TRBJ2-3; TRBD1 matches 9 bases. The J segment lost 3 bases and the V segment lost 6 bases, leaving 1 base of the junction unmatched. There are 13 residues in the CDR3. Looked up from germline, CDR1 is MNHNY and CDR2 is SVGAGI (reference sequence). The CDR3 protein is CASRDRGTDTQYF. CDR3 DNA: TGTGCCAGCAGAGACAGGGGGACAGATACGCAGTATTTT.